The 16 T cell receptor beta chains below were found in one sample sequenced in a study of blood T cell repertoires in COVID-19. Libraries were prepared by immunoSEQ multiplex PCR; TCRdb keeps only in-frame clonotypes and omits some of them. The profile shows nearly 90,000 clones, more than 70% of them singletons. Sequences were obtained from peripheral blood. These receptors all stem from a man in his sixties with acute or convalescent COVID-19.

This rearrangement joins TRBV5-1 to TRBJ2-2; D is possibly TRBD2 (6 bases). Germline CDR1 and CDR2: SGHRS and YFSETQ. The CDR3 contains 14 residues. Trimming pared 6 bases from V and 0 bases from J, leaving 9 bases between. The CDR3 protein is CASTSAANTGELFF. In nucleotides, the CDR3 is TGCGCCAGCACTAGCGCAGCGAACACCGGGGAGCTGTTTTTT. Complete variable domain (other parts from reference TRBV5-1 and TRBJ2-2): KAGVTQTPRYLIKTRGQQVTLSCSPISGHRSVSWYQQTPGQGLQFLFEYFSETQRNKGNFPGRFSGRQFSNSRSEMNVSTLELGDSALYLCASTSAANTGELFFGEGSRLTVL.

The rearrangement links TRBV6-5 to TRBJ2-7; D is perhaps TRBD2 (6 bases). Looked up from germline, CDR1 is MNHEY and CDR2 is SVGAGI. The CDR3 spans 12 residues. Trimming cost V 8 bases and J 2 bases, with 10 bases left between them. CDR3 sequence: CASGGSPYEQYF. The CDR3 DNA is TGTGCCAGCGGGGGGTCGCCCTACGAGCAGTACTTC.

The V call is TRBV2, the J call TRBJ1-5; D call uncertain. CDR3 size: 13 residues. Trimming took off 6 bases at V and 7 bases at J, with 13 bases between the two ends. Germline CDR1 and CDR2: SNHLY and FYNNEI. CDR3 DNA sequence: TGTGCCAGCAGGCTCGAGGAAGCGCAGCCCCAGCATTTT. This gives the protein CASRLEEAQPQHF. Filled out from reference TRBV2 and TRBJ1-5, the complete variable domain reads EPEVTQTPSHQVTQMGQEVILRCVPISNHLYFYWYRQILGQKVEFLVSFYNNEISEKSEIFDDQFSVERPDGSNFTLKIRSTKLEDSAMYFCASRLEEAQPQHFGDGTRLSIL.

The rearrangement joins TRBV5-1 to TRBJ1-2; D gene ambiguous. The germline V gene has CDR1 SGHRS and CDR2 YFSETQ. V lost 2 bases to trimming and J lost 5 bases, with 13 bases between them. The CDR3 length is 14 residues. The CDR3 sequence: CASSLPDLGYGYTF. The CDR3 bases are TGCGCCAGCAGCTTACCCGACCTAGGTTATGGCTACACCTTC.

The rearrangement links TRBV7-2 to TRBJ1-2; 9 bases are a match to TRBD1. This CDR3 spans 16 amino acids. Trimming took 2 bases from V and 2 from J; bases not matched to a gene: 6. The germline V gene has CDR1 SGHTA and CDR2 FQGNSA. The CDR3 protein is CASSLTSGTGNYGYTF. The CDR3 DNA is TGTGCCAGCAGCTTAACCTCCGGGACAGGGAACTATGGCTACACCTTC.

The rearrangement joins TRBV6-5 to TRBJ2-7, with D tentatively TRBD2 (6 bases). The V end was cut by 6 bases, the J end by 3 bases, with 6 bases between. Germline V gene sequence: CDR1 MNHEY, CDR2 SVGAGI. This CDR3 contains 11 residues. The CDR3 sequence is CASSGSYEQYF. The CDR3 nucleotides read TGTGCCAGCAGCGGGAGCTACGAGCAGTACTTC.

The chain recombines TRBV5-1 with TRBJ1-2, with D tentatively TRBD1 (6 bases). The CDR3 consists of 14 residues. Germline CDR1 SGHRS, CDR2 YFSETQ. V lost 2 bases, J lost 0 bases, and 8 bases lay in between. CDR3 residues: CASSFRGSNYGYTF. For the CDR3, the DNA is TGCGCCAGCAGCTTCAGGGGCTCTAACTATGGCTACACCTTC. The variable domain in full, completed from reference TRBV5-1 and TRBJ1-2, reads KAGVTQTPRYLIKTRGQQVTLSCSPISGHRSVSWYQQTPGQGLQFLFEYFSETQRNKGNFPGRFSGRQFSNSRSEMNVSTLELGDSALYLCASSFRGSNYGYTFGSGTRLTVV.

The chain recombines TRBV14 with TRBJ2-1, with D possibly matching TRBD2 (7 bases). Trimming removed 4 bases from V and 9 bases from J, with 13 bases in between. Looked up from germline, CDR1 is SGHDN and CDR2 is FVKESK. CDR3 length: 13 residues. The chain's CDR3 is CASSPTRGGEQFF. DNA of the CDR3: TGTGCCAGCAGCCCCACGAGGGGGGGTGAGCAGTTCTTC.

The CDR3: CASRGTRTSGGFTHTDTQYF. In DNA, the CDR3 is TGTGCCAGCAGAGGGACGAGGACTAGCGGGGGATTCACCCACACAGATACGCAGTATTTT. The chain combines TRBV28 with TRBJ2-3; 13 bases map to TRBD2. With 6 bases clipped from V and 2 bases from J, the junction kept 17 bases outside the gene matches. Per germline, CDR1 MDHEN and CDR2 SYDVKM. The CDR3 sequence is 20 residues long.

V usage is TRBV2 and J usage is TRBJ2-7; 7 positions match TRBD2. Germline values: CDR1 SNHLY, CDR2 FYNNEI. This CDR3 region has 15 residues. Losses at the gene ends were 0 bases for V and 1 base for J; bases not matched to a gene: 3. The CDR3: CASSEAAGDSYEQYF. In DNA, the CDR3 is TGTGCCAGCAGTGAAGCGGCGGGGGATTCCTACGAGCAGTACTTC.

The chain has TRBV5-5 and TRBJ2-1, with TRBD1 matching 9 bases. CDR1 is SGHKS, CDR2 YYEKEE, per germline (reference sequence). The V gene end was trimmed by 1 base and the J gene end by 9 bases; junction bases not matched to a gene: 5. CDR3 size: 14 residues. CDR3 DNA: TGTGCCAGCAGCTTGATACAGGGGGCGAGTGAGCAGTTCTTC. This gives the protein CASSLIQGASEQFF.

The rearrangement uses TRBV10-1 and TRBJ1-1; tentative D call: TRBD1 (5 bases). Trimming removed 4 bases from V and 5 bases from J, with 14 bases in between. Germline V gene sequence: CDR1 WNHNN, CDR2 SYGVQD (reference sequence). The CDR3 is 14 residues long. CDR3 residues: CASSGVGRGTEAFF. The CDR3 bases are TGCGCCAGCAGTGGCGTGGGGCGAGGAACTGAAGCTTTCTTT.

The V and J genes are TRBV19 and TRBJ1-4; D is ambiguous. CDR3 length equals 15 residues. Germline V CDR1 and CDR2: LNHDA, SQIVND (reference sequence). V was cut by 5 bases and J by 5 bases, with 15 bases left in between. CDR3 nucleotides: TGTGCCAGTAGTCAAGTAGACAATGGAAATGAAAAACTGTTTTTT. It encodes CASSQVDNGNEKLFF.

This chain uses TRBV19 with TRBJ2-2; TRBD1 matches 10 bases. The CDR3 loop spans 14 amino acids. After removal of 4 bases from V and 7 bases from J, the junction contained 3 bases not matched to a gene. Germline V gives CDR1 LNHDA, CDR2 SQIVND (reference sequence). The CDR3 here is CASSRQGAIGELFF. CDR3 sequence (DNA): TGTGCCAGTAGTAGACAGGGGGCAATCGGGGAGCTGTTTTTT.

This rearrangement joins TRBV9 to TRBJ2-1; 7 bases map to TRBD1. This CDR3 has 15 amino acids. The V gene end was trimmed by 0 bases and the J gene end by 7 bases; junction bases not matched to a gene: 7. Germline V gives CDR1 SGDLS, CDR2 YYNGEE. The CDR3 bases are TGTGCCAGCAGCGTAGGAGGGGGCGCTTATAATGAGCAGTTCTTC. Protein sequence: CASSVGGGAYNEQFF.

The chain couples TRBV11-2 to TRBJ2-7; weak D call: TRBD1 (6 bases). V lost 4 bases, J lost 2 bases, and 15 bases lay in between. This CDR3 has 15 residues. The germline CDR1 and CDR2 sequences are SGHAT and FQNNGV. CDR3 region: CASSSTAGTTYEQYF. The CDR3 DNA follows: TGTGCCAGCAGCTCCACTGCCGGGACAACCTACGAGCAGTACTTC.